Listed below are T cell receptor beta chains from one sample, sequenced in a study of response to subunit inactivated influenza vaccine. TCRdb used MiXCR to reprocess the RT-PCR reads, holding one entry per CDR3 protein. Among 800,000 to 1,000,000 distinct CDR3 sequences listed, over 20% were seen once. The sequencing here drew on PBMCs from blood, taken roughly 5 days after vaccination. Receptors originate from a man aged 50 or older who received an inactivated influenza vaccine. Both conserved end residues are part of each CDR3. The order of the fields is CDR3 protein, CDR3 DNA, clone size, J gene, V gene, D gene. D genes are given only for firm matches. Size values are once, few and many counts, or a class for expanded clones, and some rows have none.

CDR3 protein: CASSPGLAGPFQETQYF; CDR3 DNA: TGCGCCAGCAGCCCGGGACTAGCGGGCCCCTTCCAAGAGACCCAGTACTTC; clone size: -; J gene: TRBJ2-5; V gene: TRBV5-1; D gene: TRBD2
CDR3 protein: CASSQDPLATGGYNEQFF; CDR3 DNA: TGTGCCAGCAGCCAAGATCCCCTCGCCACGGGGGGGTACAATGAGCAGTTCTTC; clone size: -; J gene: TRBJ2-1; V gene: TRBV4-2; D gene: TRBD2
CDR3 protein: CSTRSGGKTGELFF; CDR3 DNA: TGCAGCACCCGTTCGGGAGGGAAAACCGGGGAGCTGTTTTTT; clone size: few; J gene: TRBJ2-2; V gene: TRBV29-1; D gene: TRBD2
CDR3 protein: CSARNTTGLEQYF; CDR3 DNA: TGCAGTGCTAGAAATACTACAGGACTCGAGCAGTACTTC; clone size: few; J gene: TRBJ2-7; V gene: TRBV20-1; D gene: -
CDR3 protein: CASSLTGAGGSNQPQHF; CDR3 DNA: TGTGCCAGCAGCCTTACGGGGGCAGGGGGCTCAAATCAGCCCCAGCATTTT; clone size: -; J gene: TRBJ1-5; V gene: TRBV21-1; D gene: -
CDR3 protein: CASSSGGPGNTIYF; CDR3 DNA: TGTGCCAGCAGTTCCGGGGGTCCTGGAAACACCATATATTTT; clone size: few; J gene: TRBJ1-3; V gene: TRBV27; D gene: -
CDR3 protein: CASRLAGDNYGYTF; CDR3 DNA: TGTGCCAGCAGACTTGCAGGGGATAACTATGGCTACACCTTC; clone size: -; J gene: TRBJ1-2; V gene: TRBV28; D gene: -
CDR3 protein: CASSLVPGQGSYEQYF; CDR3 DNA: TGCGCCAGCAGCTTGGTGCCGGGACAGGGGTCCTACGAGCAGTACTTC; clone size: few; J gene: TRBJ2-7; V gene: TRBV5-1; D gene: TRBD1
CDR3 protein: CSARDPVAGASYEQYF; CDR3 DNA: TGCAGTGCTAGAGATCCCGTAGCGGGAGCCTCCTACGAGCAGTACTTC; clone size: -; J gene: TRBJ2-7; V gene: TRBV20-1; D gene: TRBD2
CDR3 protein: CSARLDGENQPQHF; CDR3 DNA: TGCAGTGCTAGACTGGACGGAGAGAATCAGCCCCAGCATTTT; clone size: few; J gene: TRBJ1-5; V gene: TRBV20-1; D gene: -
CDR3 protein: CASSIPGLAGGVETQYF; CDR3 DNA: TGTGCCAGTAGTATACCGGGACTAGCGGGAGGAGTTGAGACCCAGTACTTC; clone size: -; J gene: TRBJ2-5; V gene: TRBV19; D gene: TRBD2